This TCR beta chain was recorded in a study of tissue T cells after allogeneic stem cell transplantation (dated by TCRdb to 2022 to 2024). Regarding the complete study: TCR beta repertoires were profiled across many tissues obtained from research autopsies of patients with and without GVHD, as well as in mouse models of GVHD. On the human side, the study was prospective and observational, with no blinding or randomization.

The CDR3 goes from the cysteine to the phenylalanine over 14 residues. The DNA has 39 bases, all within the CDR3, and is read from base 1. Based on the germline V gene (reference sequence), the CDR1 and CDR2 sequences are FNHDT and SITEND. A distance of 9 bases separates the germline ends of V and J, which lose 2 bases and 2 bases respectively. Comment on this clone: Its antigen specificity is not known. In this record, gene identifiers and germline sequences come from the mouse. The read ends 1 residue shy of where the CDR3 ends; the end is completed using the germline J gene.

What the research found in general, with its limitations: The study did not establish which tissue TCRs were alloreactive or antigen-specific, and some clones may have been host cells that persisted. Not many T cell clones showed up in more than one patient, yet clustering based on motifs uncovered repertoire signatures that were shared across patients in a tissue-specific way. Within patients, how anatomically similar tissues were was a major factor shaping TCR repertoire composition, regardless of disease or transplant status. In both patients and mice, T cells from blood and spleen covered only a limited part of the TCR repertoire found in tissues. A small and clinically heterogeneous patient cohort was studied, and sampling depth was acknowledged as a limitation.

Library preparation used the immunoSEQ multiplex PCR assay. Adaptive Biotechnologies performed the TCRbeta CDR3 sequencing at survey depth and reported CDR3 sequences, V/J genes, productive frequency and template counts. Amplification of TCR beta CDR3 regions started from genomic DNA instead of RNA. Per the source publication's procedure: Pairwise repertoire overlap between tissues was quantified with Jensen-Shannon divergence, where 1 means complete divergence and 0 identical. Tissues were grouped by single-linkage agglomerative hierarchical clustering of pairwise JSD values, and the clustering results were shown as dendrograms. All patient samples were analyzed with GLIPH2 using simulation_depth 1000, kmer_min_depth 3 and cdr3_length_cutoff 8, and only groups containing more than two unique CDR3s were kept. A standardized tissue-overlap score extrapolated Jaccard GLIPH-group overlap across patients to a standard repertoire size of 1000 clones. Linear mixed-effect models, with tissue as a fixed effect and individual as a random effect, were used to test how diversity related to clinical or experimental variables. The table was pulled from immuneACCESS by TCRdb, which kept in-frame rearrangements only. Such tables lose some clones; where checked, under half of the loss comes from unresolved V genes, and the rest has no known cause. From that table come the V and J calls and clone size; the DNA was used to work out D and trimming. The sample table lists about 21,000 clones, approximately 70% of them with a count of one. Together, the top ten hold 0.35% to 0.45% of the sample.

This receptor was identified in a female BALB/c mouse in good health. This strain has the MHC haplotype H2-d. Source material: blood. The sequence joins TRBV19 to TRBJ2-5; the D segment cannot be called with confidence. The sequenced CDR3 bases are TGTGCCAGCAGTATGTCCGGGGTCCAAGACACCCAGTAC. Its protein reads: CASSMSGVQDTQY. The entire CDR3 protein is CASSMSGVQDTQYF.